Following are 28 T cell receptor beta chains from one sample sequenced in a study of cytomegalovirus exposure and HLA in healthy donors. 13 Jbeta primers and 60 Vbeta primers were used for the PCR. TCRdb keeps only in-frame clones here, not all; method: immunoSEQ multiplex PCR. The sample consists of 150,000 or so clones, around 75% of them appearing once. Sequenced: PBMCs. All receptors derive from a woman between 40 and 50 years old in good health and CMV-seropositive.

There are a few counts of this clone. This chain connects TRBV10-3 to TRBJ1-2, with no clear D. V gave up 0 bases and J gave up 5 bases, with 16 bases separating them. CDR1 is ENHRY, CDR2 SYGVKD, per germline. The CDR3 has 16 amino acids. The CDR3 protein is CAISESKTADLYGYTF. In DNA, the CDR3 is TGTGCCATCAGTGAGTCGAAAACGGCAGACTTATATGGCTACACCTTC.

The V and J genes are TRBV2 and TRBJ2-5, with TRBD2 matching over 8 bases. This CDR3 contains 14 residues. V lost 7 bases to trimming and J lost 4 bases; unmatched junction nucleotides: 8. From germline, CDR1 is SNHLY and CDR2 FYNNEI. The CDR3 DNA sequence: TGTGCCAGCATTTCAACGGGAGGGGCAGAGACCCAGTACTTC. Its protein product is CASISTGGAETQYF.

V gene TRBV4-1 combines with J gene TRBJ2-5; D is possibly TRBD1 (5 bases). The J call may be in error: the DNA end matches TRBJ2-7 better. Germline loops: CDR1 MGHRA, CDR2 YSYEKL. The CDR3 loop spans 15 amino acids. CDR3 DNA sequence: TGCGCCAGCAGCCTCCTCCTAGGGGTCCCTGTCGAGCAGTACTTC. It encodes CASSLLLGVPVEQYF.

The chain joins TRBV10-1 to TRBJ2-1; 8 bases match TRBD1. Germline CDR1 is WNHNN and CDR2 is SYGVQD (reference sequence). The length of the CDR3 is 13 residues. Trimming took 10 bases from V and 5 from J; bases not matched to a gene: 7. DNA for the CDR3: TGCGCCATGGACAGGGACATGGACAATGAGCAGTTCTTC. Translation gives CAMDRDMDNEQFF.

The chain recombines TRBV5-1 with TRBJ2-7; 12 nucleotides match TRBD2. The CDR3 is 19 amino acids. J gave up 7 bases and V 4 bases, and 21 bases lay outside the gene matches. The germline V gene encodes CDR1 SGHRS and CDR2 YFSETQ. The CDR3 reads CASSPRLAGGPVTFGEQYF. CDR3 DNA sequence: TGCGCCAGCAGCCCTCGTCTAGCGGGAGGGCCGGTAACCTTTGGAGAGCAGTACTTC.

This clone appeared once. This chain uses TRBV6-1 with TRBJ2-3, with D perhaps TRBD2 (6 bases). Trimming stripped 5 bases from V and 0 bases from J, with 6 bases between. CDR1 and CDR2 from the germline V gene are MNHNS and SASEGT. CDR3 size: 13 residues. The CDR3 spells CASSRESTDTQYF. CDR3 sequence (DNA): TGTGCCAGCAGTCGGGAGAGCACAGATACGCAGTATTTT.

This clone was seen a handful of times. The chain employs TRBV27 and TRBJ2-2; the match to TRBD2 covers 13 bases. The CDR3 runs 21 residues. Germline V gene data show CDR1 as MNHEY and CDR2 as SMNVEV (reference sequence). V lost 1 base, J lost 2 bases, and 13 bases stayed unmatched. CDR3 amino acids: CASSLFGTSGTQYINTGELFF. CDR3 coding DNA: TGTGCCAGCAGTTTATTCGGGACTAGCGGGACACAATATATAAACACCGGGGAGCTGTTTTTT.

This chain links TRBV9 with TRBJ2-1, with TRBD2 as a possible D gene (5 bases). The germline V and J ends were trimmed by 0 bases and 4 bases, with 11 bases remaining between them. The CDR3 is 15 residues long. Per the germline V gene, CDR1 is SGDLS and CDR2 is YYNGEE. The CDR3 nucleotides are TGTGCCAGCAGCGTAGAGCTCCGAGGGTACAATGAGCAGTTCTTC. The encoded protein is CASSVELRGYNEQFF. Using reference TRBV9 and TRBJ2-1 for the parts outside the CDR3, the full variable domain is DSGVTQTPKHLITATGQRVTLRCSPRSGDLSVYWYQQSLDQGLQFLIQYYNGEERAKGNILERFSAQQFPDLHSELNLSSLELGDSALYFCASSVELRGYNEQFFGPGTRLTVL.

Worth noting for this clone: Other DNA sequences from this sample encode an identical CDR3 as well. The J gene is TRBJ1-5, the V gene TRBV7-2, with TRBD1 identical over 8 bases. The length of the CDR3 is 14 residues. In germline, CDR1 is SGHTA, CDR2 FQGNSA. V shed 1 base, J shed 7 bases, and the junction held 3 bases outside the gene matches. The CDR3 is CASSLDRGGQPQHF. The DNA of the CDR3 is TGTGCCAGCAGCTTAGACAGGGGGGGACAGCCCCAGCATTTT.

This chain links TRBV5-1 with TRBJ2-2; D unresolved. The germline V gene has CDR1 SGHRS and CDR2 YFSETQ. The V and J ends lost 0 bases and 1 base respectively, with 10 bases between them. There are 16 residues in the CDR3. In DNA form, the CDR3 reads TGCGCCAGCAGCTTGGATAGCCAAATGAACACCGGGGAGCTGTTTTTT. Protein: CASSLDSQMNTGELFF.

The chain is built from TRBV27 and TRBJ2-1, with unresolved D. Trimming pared 6 bases from V and 5 bases from J, leaving 5 bases between. In germline, CDR1 is MNHEY, CDR2 SMNVEV (reference sequence). CDR3 size: 11 residues. The DNA of the CDR3 is TGTGCCAGCAGCTCAGACAATGAGCAGTTCTTC. Amino acids: CASSSDNEQFF.

The chain's CDR3 is CASSPPGYTF. CDR3 sequence (DNA): TGTGCCAGCAGCCCTCCGGGTTACACCTTC. The rearrangement joins TRBV28 to TRBJ1-2; unclear D gene. V was trimmed by 6 bases and J by 11 bases, leaving 10 bases between them. This CDR3 comprises 10 residues. Germline V CDR1 and CDR2: MDHEN, SYDVKM.

The V and J genes are TRBV27 and TRBJ2-2, with D possibly matching TRBD1 (6 bases). The CDR3 loop spans 14 amino acids. The germline V and J ends were trimmed by 5 bases and 2 bases, with 9 bases remaining between them. CDR1 is MNHEY and CDR2 is SMNVEV in the germline V gene (reference sequence). For the CDR3, the DNA is TGTGCCAGCAGTCGGGACACAAACACCGGGGAGCTGTTTTTT. It is translated as CASSRDTNTGELFF.

This clone was seen only a few times. The chain has TRBV5-5 and TRBJ1-3; no definite D call. CDR3 length equals 15 residues. CDR1 and CDR2 (germline): SGHKS, YYEKEE (reference sequence). V was pared by 4 bases and J by 3 bases, with 14 bases between. CDR3: CASSPPTGDGNTIYF. The DNA of the CDR3 is TGTGCCAGCAGCCCTCCAACCGGGGATGGAAACACCATATATTTT.

The rearrangement links TRBV19 to TRBJ2-3; weak D call: TRBD2 (6 bases). From germline, CDR1 is LNHDA and CDR2 SQIVND (reference sequence). Deletions cut 7 bases from V and 1 base from J, with 18 bases between. This CDR3 spans 16 amino acids. The CDR3 loop reads CASKTSWGWGTDTQYF. The CDR3 coding sequence is TGTGCCAGTAAAACTAGCTGGGGATGGGGCACAGATACGCAGTATTTT.

J is TRBJ1-6 and V is TRBV5-5; 8 bases match TRBD1. There are 16 residues in the CDR3. J was trimmed by 4 bases and V by 5 bases; bases with no gene match: 8. Germline V gene sequence: CDR1 SGHKS, CDR2 YYEKEE (reference sequence). In DNA form, the CDR3 reads TGTGCCAGCAGTCTGATGACAGGGGTTTATAATTCACCCCTCCACTTT. Its protein product is CASSLMTGVYNSPLHF.

J is TRBJ2-7 and V is TRBV9; D possibly corresponds to TRBD2 (6 bases). Trimming took off 4 bases at V and 2 bases at J, with 10 bases between the two ends. CDR3 length equals 13 residues. Germline CDR1 is SGDLS and CDR2 is YYNGEE. DNA of the CDR3: TGTGCCAGCAGCCCCGGGGGTGCCTACGAGCAGTACTTC. It codes for CASSPGGAYEQYF.

V and J are TRBV4-1 and TRBJ2-3, with TRBD2 identical over 8 bases. V dropped 1 base and J dropped 8; count of bases not matched to a gene: 20. This CDR3 spans 19 amino acids. The V gene's germline CDR1 is MGHRA and CDR2 YSYEKL. The CDR3 loop reads CASSQAVGASGPREGTQYF. The DNA for the CDR3 is TGCGCCAGCAGCCAAGCGGTGGGGGCTAGCGGGCCCCGGGAGGGTACGCAGTATTTT.

The V call is TRBV6-5, the J call TRBJ1-4; 12 bases fit TRBD1. The V and J ends lost 5 bases and 9 bases, in that order; junction bases with no gene match: 7. In germline, CDR1 is MNHEY, CDR2 SVGAGI. The CDR3 runs to 15 residues. The CDR3, as DNA: TGTGCCAGCAGTAATGGGGGGACAGGGGGCCAAAAACTGTTTTTT. Residues: CASSNGGTGGQKLFF.

This chain links TRBV9 with TRBJ2-2; D may be TRBD2 (5 bases). Trimming shortened V by 2 bases and J by 3 bases, and 17 bases separated the two germline ends. CDR1 and CDR2 from the germline V gene are SGDLS and YYNGEE. This CDR3 has 17 amino acids. The CDR3 DNA reads as TGTGCCAGCAGCGTTAAATTCCGAGCGGAATACACCGGGGAGCTGTTTTTT. This encodes CASSVKFRAEYTGELFF.

This clone was detected a few times. CDR3 DNA: TGTGCCAGCAGCTTGGGCCAGGTATCAAACACCGGGGAGCTGTTTTTT. Its protein is CASSLGQVSNTGELFF. The genes are TRBV5-6 and TRBJ2-2; D unresolved. CDR3 size: 16 residues. The germline V and J ends were trimmed by 0 bases and 2 bases, with 11 bases remaining between them. Germline lookup yields CDR1 SGHDT and CDR2 YYEEEE.

The chain recombines TRBV7-3 with TRBJ2-3, with 8 bases lining up with TRBD2. V lost 5 bases and J lost 0; bases outside the gene matches: 1. CDR1 and CDR2 (germline): SGHTA, FQGTGA. The CDR3 is 14 amino acids. CDR3 bases: TGTGCCAGCAGCCGGACTAGCAGCACAGATACGCAGTATTTT. Encoded protein: CASSRTSSTDTQYF.

This clone was counted only a few times. This sequence joins TRBV2 and TRBJ2-4; TRBD1 agrees at 7 bases. With V trimmed by 4 bases and J by 7 bases, 10 bases remained unmatched. The CDR3 consists of 15 residues. Germline lookup yields CDR1 SNHLY and CDR2 FYNNEI. CDR3 DNA sequence: TGTGCCAGCAGTGCACGAGGGGGCGCGATGAACATTCAGTACTTC. Translated, it gives CASSARGGAMNIQYF.

The chain employs TRBV11-2 and TRBJ2-3; TRBD2 matches at 8 bases. V trimming: 1 base; J trimming: 1 base; junction bases outside the gene matches: 7. This CDR3 comprises 17 residues. CDR1 is SGHAT, CDR2 FQNNGV, per germline. The CDR3 DNA reads as TGTGCCAGCAGCTTAGCTCCAGCGGGAGTAGGCACAGATACGCAGTATTTT. It is translated as CASSLAPAGVGTDTQYF.

The genes are TRBV18 and TRBJ2-5; perhaps TRBD1 as D (6 bases). The J call may be wrong; the DNA end is better matched by TRBJ2-7. Per germline, CDR1 KGHSH and CDR2 LQKENI. CDR3 length: 14 amino acids. CDR3 sequence (DNA): TGTGCCAGCTCTCGCAACAGGGATGGGTACGAGCAGTACTTC. It codes for CASSRNRDGYEQYF.

The genes are TRBV5-6 and TRBJ1-2; 9 bases are shared with TRBD1. The CDR3 runs to 14 residues. Germline-derived CDR1 and CDR2 are SGHDT and YYEEEE. Trimming cost V 5 bases and J 8 bases; bases outside gene matches: 10. The CDR3 sequence is CASRYRDRVRGYTF. In DNA, the CDR3 is TGTGCCAGCAGGTACCGGGACAGGGTGCGGGGCTACACCTTC.

The gene calls are TRBV7-2 and TRBJ2-1, with D possibly being TRBD1 (5 bases). The V gene's germline CDR1 is SGHTA and CDR2 FQGNSA. The V and J ends lost 0 bases and 4 bases respectively, with 7 bases between them. The CDR3 loop spans 14 amino acids. The CDR3 reads CASSLARGYNEQFF. The CDR3 bases are TGTGCCAGCAGCTTAGCTAGGGGATACAATGAGCAGTTCTTC.

In this sample, this clone turned up a few times. DNA for the CDR3: TGTGCCAGCAGCAACCGACAGATACTGAACACTGAAGCTTTCTTT. It encodes CASSNRQILNTEAFF. The chain combines TRBV14 with TRBJ1-1; TRBD1 is a possible D gene (5 bases). The CDR3 runs 15 residues. The V gene lost 5 bases and the J gene lost 0 bases, with 13 bases spanning the gap. CDR1 is SGHDN, CDR2 FVKESK, per germline. The full variable domain, with the rest looked up from reference TRBV14 and TRBJ1-1, is EAGVTQFPSHSVIEKGQTVTLRCDPISGHDNLYWYRRVMGKEIKFLLHFVKESKQDESGMPNNRFLAERTGGTYSTLKVQPAELEDSGVYFCASSNRQILNTEAFFGQGTRLTVV.